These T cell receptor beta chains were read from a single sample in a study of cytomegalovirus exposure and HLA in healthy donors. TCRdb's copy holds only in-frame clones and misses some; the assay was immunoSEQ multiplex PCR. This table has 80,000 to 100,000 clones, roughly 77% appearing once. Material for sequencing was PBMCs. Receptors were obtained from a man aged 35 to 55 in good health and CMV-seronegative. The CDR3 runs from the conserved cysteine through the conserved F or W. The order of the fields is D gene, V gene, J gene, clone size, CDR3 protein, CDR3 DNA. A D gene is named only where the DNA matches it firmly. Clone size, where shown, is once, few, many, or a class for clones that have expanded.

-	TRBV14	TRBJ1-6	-	CASSLGVDSPLHF	TGTGCCAGCAGCCTAGGGGTGGATTCACCCCTCCACTTT
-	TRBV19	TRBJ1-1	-	CASSPSGTEAFF	TGTGCCAGTAGCCCGTCGGGCACTGAAGCTTTCTTT
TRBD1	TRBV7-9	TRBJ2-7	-	CASIKTGTGIAEQYF	TGTGCCAGCATAAAAACCGGGACAGGGATCGCCGAGCAGTACTTC
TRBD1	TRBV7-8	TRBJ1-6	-	CASSFTDGQGALSPLHF	TGTGCCAGCAGCTTCACCGACGGACAGGGGGCCCTTTCACCCCTCCACTTT
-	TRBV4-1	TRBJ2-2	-	CASSKGQGGLTGELFF	TGCGCCAGCAGCAAAGGCCAGGGAGGATTAACCGGGGAGCTGTTTTTT
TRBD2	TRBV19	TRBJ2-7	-	CASRHTGTSGYEQYF	TGTGCCAGTAGGCATACCGGGACTAGCGGCTACGAGCAGTACTTC
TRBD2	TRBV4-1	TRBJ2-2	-	CASSQEGSGAAGELFF	TGCGCCAGCAGCCAAGAAGGTAGCGGGGCGGCCGGGGAGCTGTTTTTT
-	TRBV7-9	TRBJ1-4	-	CASSTARGLGEKLFF	TGTGCCAGCAGTACGGCCAGGGGACTAGGTGAAAAACTGTTTTTT
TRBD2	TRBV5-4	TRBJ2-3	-	CASSVSGGATDTQYF	TGTGCCAGCAGCGTTAGCGGGGGGGCAACAGATACGCAGTATTTT
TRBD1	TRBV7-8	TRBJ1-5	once	CASSLEGTGRQPQHF	TGTGCCAGCAGCTTAGAAGGGACAGGGCGCCAGCCCCAGCATTTT
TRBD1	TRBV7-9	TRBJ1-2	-	CASSLGTGDGYTF	TGTGCCAGCAGCTTAGGGACAGGGGATGGCTACACCTTC
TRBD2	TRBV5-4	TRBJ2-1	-	CASSLLAGDNNEQFF	TGTGCCAGCAGCTTACTAGCGGGGGATAACAATGAGCAGTTCTTC
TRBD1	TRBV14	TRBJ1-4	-	CASSQRDRGNEKLFF	TGTGCCAGCAGCCAGAGGGACAGGGGGAATGAAAAACTGTTTTTT
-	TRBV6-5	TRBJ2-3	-	CASRSSAGDTQYF	TGTGCCAGCAGGTCTAGCGCGGGAGATACGCAGTATTTT
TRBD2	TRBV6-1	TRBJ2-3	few	CASQRGKTDTQYF	TGTGCCAGTCAGCGGGGGAAGACAGATACGCAGTATTTT
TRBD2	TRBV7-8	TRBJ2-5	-	CASSLFFWGSGAQETQYF	TGTGCCAGCAGCTTATTTTTTTGGGGCAGCGGGGCCCAAGAGACCCAGTACTTC
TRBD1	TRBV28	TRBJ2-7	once	CASSFPTGGKNEQYF	TGTGCCAGCAGTTTCCCGACAGGGGGTAAGAACGAGCAGTACTTC
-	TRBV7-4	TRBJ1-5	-	CARTSRLSTPGNQPQHF	TGTGCCAGGACCTCCCGGCTGTCGACTCCGGGCAATCAGCCCCAGCATTTT
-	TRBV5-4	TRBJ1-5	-	CASSWGGNQPQHF	TGTGCCAGCAGCTGGGGAGGGAACCAGCCCCAGCATTTT
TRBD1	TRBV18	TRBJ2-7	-	CASSPINRGNSLYEQYF	TGTGCCAGCTCACCAATTAACAGGGGGAACTCTCTCTACGAGCAGTACTTC
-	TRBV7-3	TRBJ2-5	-	CASSLNGGSLSETQYF	TGTGCCAGCAGCTTAAATGGGGGCAGCCTGTCGGAGACCCAGTACTTC
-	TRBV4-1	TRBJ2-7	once	CASSQDHEGVSREQYF	TGCGCCAGCAGCCAAGATCATGAGGGGGTCTCCCGCGAGCAGTACTTC
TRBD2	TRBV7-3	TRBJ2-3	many	CASSLEAGFADTQYF	TGTGCCAGCAGCTTAGAAGCGGGGTTCGCAGATACGCAGTATTTT
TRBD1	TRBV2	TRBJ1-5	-	CASNGQASNQPQHF	TGTGCCAGCAATGGACAGGCTTCCAATCAGCCCCAGCATTTT
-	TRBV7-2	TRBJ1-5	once	CASSLAGGSNQPQHF	TGTGCCAGCAGCTTGGCGGGAGGAAGCAATCAGCCCCAGCATTTT
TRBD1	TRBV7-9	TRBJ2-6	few	CASSPDRVMSWANVLTF	TGTGCCAGCAGCCCCGACAGGGTAATGTCCTGGGCCAACGTCCTGACTTTC
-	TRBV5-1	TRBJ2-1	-	CASSFGGAGNEQFF	TGCGCCAGCAGCTTTGGAGGGGCTGGTAATGAGCAGTTCTTC
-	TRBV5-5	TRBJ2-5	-	CASSLEVGGWETQYF	TGTGCCAGCAGCTTGGAGGTAGGAGGGTGGGAGACCCAGTACTTC
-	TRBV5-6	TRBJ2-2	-	CASSFPAEGELFF	TGTGCCAGCAGCTTTCCAGCGGAGGGGGAGCTGTTTTTT
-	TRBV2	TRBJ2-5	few	CASSDVSWVRGETQYF	TGTGCCAGCAGTGATGTATCCTGGGTGCGAGGAGAGACCCAGTACTTC
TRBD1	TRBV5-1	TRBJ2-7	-	CASSAGTGLSYEQYF	TGCGCCAGCAGCGCGGGGACAGGGTTGAGCTACGAGCAGTACTTC
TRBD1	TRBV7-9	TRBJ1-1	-	CASSPRGTGELMNTEAFF	TGTGCCAGCAGCCCTCGGGGGACAGGGGAGCTAATGAACACTGAAGCTTTCTTT
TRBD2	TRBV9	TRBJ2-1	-	CASSSRAGLAENNEQFF	TGTGCCAGCAGCTCAAGAGCCGGACTAGCGGAGAACAATGAGCAGTTCTTC
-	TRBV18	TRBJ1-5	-	CASSLRTGKPQHF	TGTGCCAGCTCACTCAGAACAGGGAAGCCCCAGCATTTT
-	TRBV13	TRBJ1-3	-	CASSLGLTGNTIYF	TGTGCCAGCAGCTTAGGACTCACTGGAAACACCATATATTTT
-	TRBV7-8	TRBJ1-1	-	CASSLGGGAGYTEAFF	TGTGCCAGCAGCTTAGGCGGGGGCGCAGGGTACACTGAAGCTTTCTTT
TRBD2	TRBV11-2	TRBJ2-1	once	CASSTRRGAGGFYNEQFF	TGTGCCAGCAGCACACGGAGGGGTGCGGGGGGGTTCTACAATGAGCAGTTCTTC
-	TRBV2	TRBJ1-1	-	CASSRQNTEAFF	TGTGCCAGCAGTCGACAGAACACTGAAGCTTTCTTT
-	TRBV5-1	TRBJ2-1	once	CASSLDVVSSYNEQFF	TGCGCCAGCAGCTTGGATGTGGTGAGCTCCTACAATGAGCAGTTCTTC
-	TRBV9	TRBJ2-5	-	CASSPGDGPSQETQYF	TGTGCCAGCAGCCCGGGGGACGGCCCAAGCCAAGAGACCCAGTACTTC
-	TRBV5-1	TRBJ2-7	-	CASSTGSGNYEQYF	TGCGCCAGCAGCACGGGGTCAGGTAACTACGAGCAGTACTTC
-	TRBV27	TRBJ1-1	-	CASSLSRLTEAFF	TGTGCCAGCAGTTTATCGAGACTTACTGAAGCTTTCTTT
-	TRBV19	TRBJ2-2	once	CARIKVEGPGGELFF	TGTGCCAGAATTAAGGTGGAGGGGCCGGGCGGGGAGCTGTTTTTT
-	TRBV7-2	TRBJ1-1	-	CASHKTRNTEAFF	TGTGCCAGCCATAAGACACGGAACACTGAAGCTTTCTTT
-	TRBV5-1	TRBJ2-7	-	CASSLARGTAYEQYF	TGCGCCAGCAGCTTGGCGCGTGGTACGGCCTACGAGCAGTACTTC
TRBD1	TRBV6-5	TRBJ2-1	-	CASSYRQGVYNEQFF	TGTGCCAGCAGTTACAGGCAGGGGGTCTACAATGAGCAGTTCTTC
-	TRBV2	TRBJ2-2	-	CASKGGGELFF	TGTGCCAGCAAAGGGGGCGGGGAGCTGTTTTTT
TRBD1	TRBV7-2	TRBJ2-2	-	CASSYRDRPVSGELFF	TGTGCCAGCAGCTACCGGGACAGGCCCGTGAGCGGGGAGCTGTTTTTT
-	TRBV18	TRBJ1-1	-	CASSEGSKLNTEAFF	TGTGCCAGCTCCGAGGGCAGTAAATTGAACACTGAAGCTTTCTTT